This T cell receptor beta chain appears in the sequencing data of a study of T cell changes during pregnancy in multiple sclerosis. Sequencing was performed with immunoSEQ multiplex PCR; in TCRdb, only in-frame clones are kept and a portion is missing. In the table there are about 8,500 clones, around nine tenths of which are singletons. The CDR3 has 10 amino acids. Trimming stripped 7 bases from V and 7 bases from J, with 8 bases between. Germline V gene lookup returns CDR1 SGDLS and CDR2 YYNGEE. The input for sequencing was CD8+ T cells from peripheral blood mononuclear cells, taken in the first trimester of pregnancy. V usage is TRBV9 and J usage is TRBJ1-2; D is ambiguous. This TCR was recovered from a female donor in good health, enrolled as a control in a pregnancy study. CDR3 loop: CASPLPGYTF. In DNA, the CDR3 is TGTGCCAGCCCCCTCCCTGGCTACACCTTC.